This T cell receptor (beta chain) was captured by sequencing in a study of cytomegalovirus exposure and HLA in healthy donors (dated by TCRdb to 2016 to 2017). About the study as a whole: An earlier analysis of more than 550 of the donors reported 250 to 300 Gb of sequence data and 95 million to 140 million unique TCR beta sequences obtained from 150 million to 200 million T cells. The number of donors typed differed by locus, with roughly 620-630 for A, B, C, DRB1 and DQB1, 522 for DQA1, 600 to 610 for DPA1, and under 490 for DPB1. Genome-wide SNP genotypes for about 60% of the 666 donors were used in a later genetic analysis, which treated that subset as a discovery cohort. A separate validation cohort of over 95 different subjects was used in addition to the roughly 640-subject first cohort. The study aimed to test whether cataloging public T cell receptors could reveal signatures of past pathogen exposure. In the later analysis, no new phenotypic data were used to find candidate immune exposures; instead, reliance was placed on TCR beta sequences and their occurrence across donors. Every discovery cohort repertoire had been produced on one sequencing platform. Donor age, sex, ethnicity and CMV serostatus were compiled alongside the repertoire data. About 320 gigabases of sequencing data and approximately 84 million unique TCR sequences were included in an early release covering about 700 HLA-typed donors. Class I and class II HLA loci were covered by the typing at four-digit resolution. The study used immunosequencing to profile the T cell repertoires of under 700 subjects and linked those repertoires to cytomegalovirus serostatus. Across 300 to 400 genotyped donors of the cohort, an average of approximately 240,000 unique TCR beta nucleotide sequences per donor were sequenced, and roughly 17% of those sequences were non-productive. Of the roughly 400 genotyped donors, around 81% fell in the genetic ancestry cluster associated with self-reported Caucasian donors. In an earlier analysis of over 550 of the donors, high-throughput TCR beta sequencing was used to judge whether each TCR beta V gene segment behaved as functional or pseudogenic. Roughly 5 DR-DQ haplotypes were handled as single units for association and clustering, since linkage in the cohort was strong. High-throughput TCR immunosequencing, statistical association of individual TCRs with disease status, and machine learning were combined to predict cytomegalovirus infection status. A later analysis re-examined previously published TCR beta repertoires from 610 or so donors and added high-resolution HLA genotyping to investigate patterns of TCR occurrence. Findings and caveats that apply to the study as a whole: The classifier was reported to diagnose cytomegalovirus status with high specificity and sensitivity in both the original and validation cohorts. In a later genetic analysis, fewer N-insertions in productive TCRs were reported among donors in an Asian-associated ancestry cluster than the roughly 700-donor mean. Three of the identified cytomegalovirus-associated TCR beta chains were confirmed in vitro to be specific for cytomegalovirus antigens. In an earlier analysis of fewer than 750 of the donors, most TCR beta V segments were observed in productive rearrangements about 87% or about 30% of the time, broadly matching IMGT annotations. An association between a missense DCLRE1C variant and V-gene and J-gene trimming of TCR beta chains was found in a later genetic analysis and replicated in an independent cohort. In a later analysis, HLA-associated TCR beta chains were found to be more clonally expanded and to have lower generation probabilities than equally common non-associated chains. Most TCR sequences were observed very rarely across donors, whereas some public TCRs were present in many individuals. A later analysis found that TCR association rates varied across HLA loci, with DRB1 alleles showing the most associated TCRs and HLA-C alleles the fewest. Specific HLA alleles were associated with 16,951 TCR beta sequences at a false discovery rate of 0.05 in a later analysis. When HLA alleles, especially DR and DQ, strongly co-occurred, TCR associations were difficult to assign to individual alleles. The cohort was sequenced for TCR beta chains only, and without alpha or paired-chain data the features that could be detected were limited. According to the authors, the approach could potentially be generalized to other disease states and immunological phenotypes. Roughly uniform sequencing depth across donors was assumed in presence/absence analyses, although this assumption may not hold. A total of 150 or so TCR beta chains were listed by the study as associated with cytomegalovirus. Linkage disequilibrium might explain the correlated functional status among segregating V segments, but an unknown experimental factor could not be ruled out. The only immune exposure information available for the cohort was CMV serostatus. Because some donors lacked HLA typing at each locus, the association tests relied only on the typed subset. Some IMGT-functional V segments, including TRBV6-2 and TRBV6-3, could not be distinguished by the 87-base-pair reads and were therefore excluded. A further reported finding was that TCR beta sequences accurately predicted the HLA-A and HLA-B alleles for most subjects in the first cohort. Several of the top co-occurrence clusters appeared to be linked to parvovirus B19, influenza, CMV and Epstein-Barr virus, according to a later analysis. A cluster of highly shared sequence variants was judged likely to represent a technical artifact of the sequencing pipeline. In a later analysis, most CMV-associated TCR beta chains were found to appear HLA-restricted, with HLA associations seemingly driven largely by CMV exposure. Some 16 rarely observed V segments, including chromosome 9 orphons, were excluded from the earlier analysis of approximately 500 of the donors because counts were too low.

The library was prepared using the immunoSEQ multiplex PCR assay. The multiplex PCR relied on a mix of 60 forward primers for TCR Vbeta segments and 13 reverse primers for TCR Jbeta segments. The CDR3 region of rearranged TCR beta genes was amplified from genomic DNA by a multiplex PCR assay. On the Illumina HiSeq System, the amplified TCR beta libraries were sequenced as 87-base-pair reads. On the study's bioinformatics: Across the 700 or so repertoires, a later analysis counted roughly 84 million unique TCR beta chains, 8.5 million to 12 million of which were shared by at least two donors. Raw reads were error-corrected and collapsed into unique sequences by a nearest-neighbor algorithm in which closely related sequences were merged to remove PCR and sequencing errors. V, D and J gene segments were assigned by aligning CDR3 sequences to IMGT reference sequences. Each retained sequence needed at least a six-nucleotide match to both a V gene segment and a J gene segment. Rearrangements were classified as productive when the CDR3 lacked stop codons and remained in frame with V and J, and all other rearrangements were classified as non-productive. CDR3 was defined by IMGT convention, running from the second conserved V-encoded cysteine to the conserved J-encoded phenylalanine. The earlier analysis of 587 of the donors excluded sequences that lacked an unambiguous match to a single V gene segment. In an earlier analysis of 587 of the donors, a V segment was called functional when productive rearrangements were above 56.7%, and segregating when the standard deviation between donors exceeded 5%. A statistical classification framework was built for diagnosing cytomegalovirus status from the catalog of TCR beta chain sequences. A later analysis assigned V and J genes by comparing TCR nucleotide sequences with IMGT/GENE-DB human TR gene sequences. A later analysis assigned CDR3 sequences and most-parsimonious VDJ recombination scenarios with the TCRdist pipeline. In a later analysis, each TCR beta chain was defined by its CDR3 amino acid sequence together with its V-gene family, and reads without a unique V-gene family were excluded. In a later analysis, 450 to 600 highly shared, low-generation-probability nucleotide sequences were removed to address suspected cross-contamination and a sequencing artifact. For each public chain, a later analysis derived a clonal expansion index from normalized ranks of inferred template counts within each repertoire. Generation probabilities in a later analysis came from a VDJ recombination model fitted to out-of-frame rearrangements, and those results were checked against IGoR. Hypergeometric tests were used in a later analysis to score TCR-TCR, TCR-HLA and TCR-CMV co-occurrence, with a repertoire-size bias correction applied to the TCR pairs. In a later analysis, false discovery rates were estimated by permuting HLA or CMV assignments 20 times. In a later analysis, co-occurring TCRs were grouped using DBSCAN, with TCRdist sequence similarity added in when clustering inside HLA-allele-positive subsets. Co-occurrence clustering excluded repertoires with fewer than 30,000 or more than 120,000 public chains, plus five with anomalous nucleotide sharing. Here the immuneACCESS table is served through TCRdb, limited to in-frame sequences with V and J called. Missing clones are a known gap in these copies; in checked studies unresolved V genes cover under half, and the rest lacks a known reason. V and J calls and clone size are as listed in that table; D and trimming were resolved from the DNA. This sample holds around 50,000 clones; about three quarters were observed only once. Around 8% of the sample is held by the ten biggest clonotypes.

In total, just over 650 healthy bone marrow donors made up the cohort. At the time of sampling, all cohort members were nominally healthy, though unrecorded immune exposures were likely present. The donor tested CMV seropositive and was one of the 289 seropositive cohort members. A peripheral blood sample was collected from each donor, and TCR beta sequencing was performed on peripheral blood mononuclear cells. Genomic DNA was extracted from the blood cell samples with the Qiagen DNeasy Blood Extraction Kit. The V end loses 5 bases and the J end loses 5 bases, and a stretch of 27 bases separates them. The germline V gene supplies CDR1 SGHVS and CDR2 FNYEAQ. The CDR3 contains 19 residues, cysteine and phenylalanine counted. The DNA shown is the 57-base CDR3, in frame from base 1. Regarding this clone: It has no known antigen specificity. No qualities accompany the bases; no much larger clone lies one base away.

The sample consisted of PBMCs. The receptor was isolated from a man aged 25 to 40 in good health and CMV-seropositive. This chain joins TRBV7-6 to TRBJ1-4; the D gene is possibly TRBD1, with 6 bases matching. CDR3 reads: CASSPYRGAGDYGNEKLFF. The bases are TGTGCCAGCAGCCCCTACCGGGGGGCAGGGGATTATGGAAATGAAAAACTGTTTTTT.